What follows are 4 T cell receptor beta chains derived from one specimen sequenced in a study of neurological immune-mediated disorders. Via MiXCR, TCRdb re-called the 5' RACE reads, giving one row per CDR3 protein. The sample shows approximately 74,000 distinct CDR3 sequences, around 9.9% of them seen only once. Sequences were obtained from PBMCs. Receptors were obtained from a man aged 45-65 years in good health.

This clonotype has a count of ten or more. This chain links TRBV4-2 with TRBJ1-1; possibly TRBD1 for D (6 bases). Germline values: CDR1 LGHNA, CDR2 YNFKEQ. Trimming cost V 7 bases and J 1 base, with 13 bases left between them. This CDR3 has 14 amino acids. The CDR3 sequence is CASNPMTGNTEAFF. CDR3 nucleotides: TGTGCCAGCAACCCAATGACAGGGAACACTGAAGCTTTCTTT.

This clonotype came up many times. This chain links TRBV12-3 or TRBV12-4 with TRBJ2-1; D may be TRBD2 (5 bases). Trimming cost V 6 bases and J 8 bases, with 11 bases left between them. The CDR3 loop spans 12 amino acids. The CDR3 DNA sequence: TGTGCCAGCAGCGACCGGGGTCATGAGCAGTTCTTC. This codes for CASSDRGHEQFF.

The sample holds many counts of this clonotype. CDR3: CASSYDRWQETQYF. CDR3 coding DNA: TGTGCCAGCAGTTACGACAGGTGGCAAGAGACCCAGTACTTC. The V call is TRBV6-5, the J call TRBJ2-5; a possible D gene is TRBD1 (6 bases). The V and J ends lost 2 bases and 2 bases respectively, with 9 bases between them. The CDR3 has 14 residues. Per germline, CDR1 MNHEY and CDR2 SVGAGI.

This clonotype was recorded at least ten times. The chain has TRBV9 and TRBJ1-4; 9 bases agree with TRBD1. The length of the CDR3 is 17 residues. Germline loops: CDR1 SGDLS, CDR2 YYNGEE. The V and J ends lost 4 bases and 3 bases, in that order; junction bases with no gene match: 10. CDR3 sequence: CASSLRQGVWPNEKLFF. The CDR3 DNA reads TGTGCCAGCAGCCTACGACAGGGGGTCTGGCCTAATGAAAAACTGTTTTTT.